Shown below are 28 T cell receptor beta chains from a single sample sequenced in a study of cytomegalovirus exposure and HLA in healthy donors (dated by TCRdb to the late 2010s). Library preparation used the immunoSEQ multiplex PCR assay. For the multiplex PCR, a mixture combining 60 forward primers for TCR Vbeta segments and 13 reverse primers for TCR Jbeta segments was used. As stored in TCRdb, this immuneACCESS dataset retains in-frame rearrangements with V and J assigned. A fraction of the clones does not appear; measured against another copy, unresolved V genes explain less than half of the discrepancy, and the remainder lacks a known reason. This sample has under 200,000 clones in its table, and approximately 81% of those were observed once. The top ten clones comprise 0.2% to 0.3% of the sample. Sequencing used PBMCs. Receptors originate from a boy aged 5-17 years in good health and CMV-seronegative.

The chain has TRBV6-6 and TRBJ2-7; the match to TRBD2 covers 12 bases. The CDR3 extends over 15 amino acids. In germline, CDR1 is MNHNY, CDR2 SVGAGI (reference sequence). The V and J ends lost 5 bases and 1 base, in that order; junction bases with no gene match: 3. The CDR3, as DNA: TGTGCCAGCAGTCCACTAGCGGGGGGATCCTACGAGCAGTACTTC. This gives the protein CASSPLAGGSYEQYF.

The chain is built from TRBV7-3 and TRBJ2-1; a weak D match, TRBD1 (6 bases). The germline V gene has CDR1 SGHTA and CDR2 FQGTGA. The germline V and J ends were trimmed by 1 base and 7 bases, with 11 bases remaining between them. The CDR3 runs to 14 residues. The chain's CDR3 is CASSLRTDSNEQFF. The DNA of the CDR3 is TGTGCCAGCAGCTTAAGGACAGATAGTAATGAGCAGTTCTTC. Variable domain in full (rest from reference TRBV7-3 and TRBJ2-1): GAGVSQTPSNKVTEKGKYVELRCDPISGHTALYWYRQSLGQGPEFLIYFQGTGAADDSGLPNDRFFAVRPEGSVSTLKIQRTERGDSAVYLCASSLRTDSNEQFFGPGTRLTVL.

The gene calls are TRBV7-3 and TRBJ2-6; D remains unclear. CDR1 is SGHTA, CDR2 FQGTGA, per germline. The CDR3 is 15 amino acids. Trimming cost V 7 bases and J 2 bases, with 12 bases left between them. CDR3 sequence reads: CASTRPGAGANVLTF. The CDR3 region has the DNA TGTGCCAGCACCCGCCCAGGCGCTGGGGCCAACGTCCTGACTTTC.

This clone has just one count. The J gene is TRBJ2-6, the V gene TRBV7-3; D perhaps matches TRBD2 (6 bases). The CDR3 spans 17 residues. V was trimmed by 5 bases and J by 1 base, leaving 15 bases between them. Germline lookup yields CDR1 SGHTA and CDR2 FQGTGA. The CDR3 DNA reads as TGTGCCAGCAGCCAGCCTGGGCGGGGATCTGGGGCCAACGTCCTGACTTTC. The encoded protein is CASSQPGRGSGANVLTF. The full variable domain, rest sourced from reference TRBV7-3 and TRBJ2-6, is GAGVSQTPSNKVTEKGKYVELRCDPISGHTALYWYRQSLGQGPEFLIYFQGTGAADDSGLPNDRFFAVRPEGSVSTLKIQRTERGDSAVYLCASSQPGRGSGANVLTFGAGSRLTVL.

This CDR3 reads CASGSEAREQFF. Here the CDR3 DNA reads TGTGCTAGTGGTTCGGAGGCGAGGGAGCAGTTCTTC. This chain uses TRBV12-5 with TRBJ2-1, with a tentative D call TRBD2 (5 bases). CDR3 length equals 12 residues. Germline loops: CDR1 LGHNT, CDR2 FRNRAP. The V end lost 4 bases, the J end lost 10 bases, and 11 bases lay between the germline ends.

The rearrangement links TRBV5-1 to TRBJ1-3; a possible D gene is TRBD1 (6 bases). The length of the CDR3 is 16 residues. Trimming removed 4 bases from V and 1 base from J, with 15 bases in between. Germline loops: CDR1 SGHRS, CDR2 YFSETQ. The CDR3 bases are TGCGCCAGCAGCAGTACAGGGATGGTATCTGGAAACACCATATATTTT. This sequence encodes CASSSTGMVSGNTIYF.

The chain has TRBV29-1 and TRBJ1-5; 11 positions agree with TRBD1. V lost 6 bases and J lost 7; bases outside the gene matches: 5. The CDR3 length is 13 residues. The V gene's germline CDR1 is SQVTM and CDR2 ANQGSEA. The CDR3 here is CSVGQGARQPQHF. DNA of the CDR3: TGCAGCGTAGGACAGGGGGCTCGGCAGCCCCAGCATTTT.

The CDR3 spells CASSEKPGHITTEPQHF. DNA of the CDR3: TGTGCCAGCAGTGAGAAGCCGGGACACATAACAACTGAGCCCCAGCATTTT. V and J are TRBV2 and TRBJ1-5; possibly TRBD1 for D (6 bases). Trimming took off 3 bases at V and 8 bases at J, with 23 bases between the two ends. This CDR3 is built from 17 residues. Germline V gives CDR1 SNHLY, CDR2 FYNNEI. The full variable domain, completed using reference TRBV2 and TRBJ1-5, is EPEVTQTPSHQVTQMGQEVILRCVPISNHLYFYWYRQILGQKVEFLVSFYNNEISEKSEIFDDQFSVERPDGSNFTLKIRSTKLEDSAMYFCASSEKPGHITTEPQHFGDGTRLSIL.

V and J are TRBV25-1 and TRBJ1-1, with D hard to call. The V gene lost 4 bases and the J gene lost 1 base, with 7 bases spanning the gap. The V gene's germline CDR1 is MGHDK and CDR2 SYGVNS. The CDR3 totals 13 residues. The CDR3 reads CASSGRQNTEAFF. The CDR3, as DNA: TGTGCCAGCAGTGGTCGACAGAACACTGAAGCTTTCTTT.

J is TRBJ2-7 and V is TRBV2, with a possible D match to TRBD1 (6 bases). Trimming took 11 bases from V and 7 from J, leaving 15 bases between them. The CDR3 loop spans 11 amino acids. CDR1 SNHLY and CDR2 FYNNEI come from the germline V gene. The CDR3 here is CAYRARQEQYF. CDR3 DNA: TGTGCCTACAGGGCACGGCAAGAGCAGTACTTC. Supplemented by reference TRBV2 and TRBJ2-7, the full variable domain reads EPEVTQTPSHQVTQMGQEVILRCVPISNHLYFYWYRQILGQKVEFLVSFYNNEISEKSEIFDDQFSVERPDGSNFTLKIRSTKLEDSAMYFCAYRARQEQYFGPGTRLTVT.

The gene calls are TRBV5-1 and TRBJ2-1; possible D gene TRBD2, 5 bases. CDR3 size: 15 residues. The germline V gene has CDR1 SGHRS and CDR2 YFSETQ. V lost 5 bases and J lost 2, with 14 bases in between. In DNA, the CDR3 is TGCGCCAGCAGTCCTGCTAGCCCCGCCTACAATGAGCAGTTCTTC. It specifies CASSPASPAYNEQFF.

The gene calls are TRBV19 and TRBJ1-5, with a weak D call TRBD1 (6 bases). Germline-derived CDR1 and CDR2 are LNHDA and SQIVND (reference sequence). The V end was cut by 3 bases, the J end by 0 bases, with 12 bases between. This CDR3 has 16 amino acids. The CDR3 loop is CASSMTGLISNQPQHF. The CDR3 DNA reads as TGTGCCAGTAGTATGACAGGTTTAATTAGCAATCAGCCCCAGCATTTT.

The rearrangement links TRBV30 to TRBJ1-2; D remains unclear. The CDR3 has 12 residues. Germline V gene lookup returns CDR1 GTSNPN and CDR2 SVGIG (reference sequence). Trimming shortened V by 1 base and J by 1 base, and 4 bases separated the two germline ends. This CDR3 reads CAWSDSNYGYTF. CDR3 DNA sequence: TGTGCCTGGAGTGACAGTAACTATGGCTACACCTTC. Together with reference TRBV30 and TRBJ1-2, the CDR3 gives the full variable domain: SQTIHQWPATLVQPVGSPLSLECTVEGTSNPNLYWYRQAAGRGLQLLFYSVGIGQISSEVPQNLSASRPQDRQFILSSKKLLLSDSGFYLCAWSDSNYGYTFGSGTRLTVV.

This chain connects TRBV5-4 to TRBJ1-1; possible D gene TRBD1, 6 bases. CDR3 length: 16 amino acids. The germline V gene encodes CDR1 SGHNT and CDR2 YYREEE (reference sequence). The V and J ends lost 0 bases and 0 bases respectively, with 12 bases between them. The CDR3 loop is CASSLAGVPMNTEAFF. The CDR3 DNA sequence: TGTGCCAGCAGCTTGGCAGGGGTACCCATGAACACTGAAGCTTTCTTT.

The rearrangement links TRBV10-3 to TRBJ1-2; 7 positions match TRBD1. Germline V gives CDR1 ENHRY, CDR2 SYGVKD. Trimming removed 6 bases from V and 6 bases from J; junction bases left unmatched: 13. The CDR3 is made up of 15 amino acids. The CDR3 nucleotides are TGTGCCATCAGGGGGGGACAGCGAAGAATTGATGGCTACACCTTC. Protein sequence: CAIRGGQRRIDGYTF.

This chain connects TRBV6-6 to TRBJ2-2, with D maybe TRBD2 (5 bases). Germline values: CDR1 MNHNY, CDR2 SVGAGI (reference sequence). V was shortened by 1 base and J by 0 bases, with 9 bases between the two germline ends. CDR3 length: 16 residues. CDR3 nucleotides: TGTGCCAGCAGTTACTTATCCGGGGCGAACACCGGGGAGCTGTTTTTT. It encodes CASSYLSGANTGELFF.

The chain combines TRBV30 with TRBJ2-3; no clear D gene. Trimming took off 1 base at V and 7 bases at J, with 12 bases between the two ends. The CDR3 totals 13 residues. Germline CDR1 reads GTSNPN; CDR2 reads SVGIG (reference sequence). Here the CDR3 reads CAWSELVAHTQYF. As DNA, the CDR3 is TGTGCCTGGAGTGAATTGGTGGCACATACGCAGTATTTT.

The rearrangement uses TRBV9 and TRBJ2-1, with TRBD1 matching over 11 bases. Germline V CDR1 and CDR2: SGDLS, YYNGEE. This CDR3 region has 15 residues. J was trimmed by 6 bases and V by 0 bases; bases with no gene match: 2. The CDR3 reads CASSVEGQGGNEQFF. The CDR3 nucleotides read TGTGCCAGCAGCGTAGAGGGACAGGGGGGCAATGAGCAGTTCTTC. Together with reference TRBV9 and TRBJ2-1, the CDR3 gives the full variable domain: DSGVTQTPKHLITATGQRVTLRCSPRSGDLSVYWYQQSLDQGLQFLIQYYNGEERAKGNILERFSAQQFPDLHSELNLSSLELGDSALYFCASSVEGQGGNEQFFGPGTRLTVL.

For the CDR3, the DNA is TGTGCCAGCAGTGGGGGACTAGCGAACATTCAGTACTTC. Translation gives CASSGGLANIQYF. The chain employs TRBV2 and TRBJ2-4; 10 nucleotides match TRBD2. Losses at the gene ends were 4 bases for V and 7 bases for J; bases not matched to a gene: 1. Germline CDR1 and CDR2: SNHLY and FYNNEI. The CDR3 is made up of 13 amino acids.

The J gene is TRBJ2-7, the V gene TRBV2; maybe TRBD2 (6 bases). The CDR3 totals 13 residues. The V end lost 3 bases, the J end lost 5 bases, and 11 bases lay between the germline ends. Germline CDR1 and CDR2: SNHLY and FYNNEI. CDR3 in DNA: TGTGCCAGCAGTGAGGCGGGGATCGACGAGCAGTACTTC. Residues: CASSEAGIDEQYF. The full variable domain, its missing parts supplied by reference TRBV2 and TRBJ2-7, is EPEVTQTPSHQVTQMGQEVILRCVPISNHLYFYWYRQILGQKVEFLVSFYNNEISEKSEIFDDQFSVERPDGSNFTLKIRSTKLEDSAMYFCASSEAGIDEQYFGPGTRLTVT.

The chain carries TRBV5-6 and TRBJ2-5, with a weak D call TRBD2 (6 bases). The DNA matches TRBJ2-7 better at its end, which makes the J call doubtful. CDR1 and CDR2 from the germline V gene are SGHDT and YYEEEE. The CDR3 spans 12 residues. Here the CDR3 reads CASSLRGFEQYF. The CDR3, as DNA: TGTGCCAGCAGCTTGCGGGGGTTCGAGCAGTACTTC.

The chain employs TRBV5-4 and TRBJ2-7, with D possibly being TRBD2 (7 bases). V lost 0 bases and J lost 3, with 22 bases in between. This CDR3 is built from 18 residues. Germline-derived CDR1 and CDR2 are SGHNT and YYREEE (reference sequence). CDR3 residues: CASSLDLAGGAGNYEQYF. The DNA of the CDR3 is TGTGCCAGCAGCTTGGATCTGGCTGGGGGGGCCGGAAACTACGAGCAGTACTTC.

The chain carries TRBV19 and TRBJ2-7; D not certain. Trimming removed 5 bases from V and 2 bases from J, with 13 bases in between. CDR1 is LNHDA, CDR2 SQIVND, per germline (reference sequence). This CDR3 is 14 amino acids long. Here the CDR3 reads CASSAWLNPYEQYF. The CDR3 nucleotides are TGTGCCAGTAGTGCGTGGTTGAACCCCTACGAGCAGTACTTC. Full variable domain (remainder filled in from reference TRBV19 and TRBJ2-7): DGGITQSPKYLFRKEGQNVTLSCEQNLNHDAMYWYRQDPGQGLRLIYYSQIVNDFQKGDIAEGYSVSREKKESFPLTVTSAQKNPTAFYLCASSAWLNPYEQYFGPGTRLTVT.

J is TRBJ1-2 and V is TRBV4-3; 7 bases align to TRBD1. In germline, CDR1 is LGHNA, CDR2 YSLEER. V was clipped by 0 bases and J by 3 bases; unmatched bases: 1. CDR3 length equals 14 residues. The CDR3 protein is CASSQDRGDYGYTF. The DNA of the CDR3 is TGCGCCAGCAGCCAAGACAGGGGGGACTATGGCTACACCTTC.

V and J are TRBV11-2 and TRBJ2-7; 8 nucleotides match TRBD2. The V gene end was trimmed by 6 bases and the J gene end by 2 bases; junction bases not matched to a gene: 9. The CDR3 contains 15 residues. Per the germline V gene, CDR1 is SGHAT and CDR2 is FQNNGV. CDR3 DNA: TGTGCCAGCAGTCCCAACCCGGGAGGGACCTACGAGCAGTACTTC. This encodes CASSPNPGGTYEQYF.

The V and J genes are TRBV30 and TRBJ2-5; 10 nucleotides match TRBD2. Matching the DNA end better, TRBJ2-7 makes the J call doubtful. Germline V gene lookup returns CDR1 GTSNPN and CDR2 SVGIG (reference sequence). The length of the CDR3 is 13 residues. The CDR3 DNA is TGTGCCTGCCAGACTAGCGGGTGGTACGAGCAGTACTTC. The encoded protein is CACQTSGWYEQYF.

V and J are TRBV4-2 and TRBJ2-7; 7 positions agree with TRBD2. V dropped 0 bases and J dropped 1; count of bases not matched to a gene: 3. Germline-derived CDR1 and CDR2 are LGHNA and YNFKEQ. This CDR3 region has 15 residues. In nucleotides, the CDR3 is TGTGCCAGCAGCCAAGAGGTCGGGGGGTCCTACGAGCAGTACTTC. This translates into CASSQEVGGSYEQYF.

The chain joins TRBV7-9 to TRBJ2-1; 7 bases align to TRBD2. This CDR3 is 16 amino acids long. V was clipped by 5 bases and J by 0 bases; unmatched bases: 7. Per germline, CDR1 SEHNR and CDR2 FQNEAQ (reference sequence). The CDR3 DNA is TGTGCCAGCAGCCTATCTAGCGGAAACTCCTACAATGAGCAGTTCTTC. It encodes CASSLSSGNSYNEQFF.